This T cell receptor (beta chain) is from a study of OX40 agonist ivuxolimab in advanced cancers. Looked up from germline, CDR1 is SGHNT and CDR2 is YYREEE (reference sequence). The CDR3 is 15 residues long. V was cut by 4 bases and J by 2 bases, with 15 bases left in between. Sequencing was performed with immunoSEQ multiplex PCR; in TCRdb, only in-frame clones are kept and a portion is missing. The sample gives about 60,000 clones, roughly four fifths of which show up once; around 1% is in the top ten. The input for sequencing was CD4+ or CD8+ T cells sorted from blood, taken in a trial of the OX40 agonist ivuxolimab. The chain has TRBV5-4 and TRBJ1-2; tentative D call: TRBD1 (6 bases). The TCR sequence derives from an adult with an advanced solid tumor such as melanoma, head and neck, liver or kidney cancer. This CDR3 reads CASSVNREMNYGYTF. For the CDR3, the DNA is TGTGCCAGCAGCGTAAACAGGGAGATGAACTATGGCTACACCTTC.